This T cell receptor (beta chain) originates from a study of patients and donors after allogeneic stem cell transplantation. The length of the CDR3 is 16 residues. CDR1 SGDLS and CDR2 YYNGEE come from the germline V gene. Between the trimmed V and J ends, which lost 4 bases and 0 bases, there was a span of 14 bases. TCRdb ran MiXCR on the RT-PCR reads and lists one entry per CDR3 protein. This table has 390,000 or so distinct CDR3 sequences, approximately 16% appearing once. Sequenced sample: blood, either unsorted or a sorted T cell fraction (not recorded which). This clonotype originated in a human donor who was either an allogeneic HSCT recipient or a stem cell or donor lymphocyte infusion donor (not recorded which). It is not recorded whose cells these are; they may come from a transplant donor. This chain connects TRBV9 to TRBJ2-1; maybe TRBD2 (5 bases). CDR3 bases: TGTGCCAGCAGCCCTGGAGGCGGCCTCTCCTACAATGAGCAGTTCTTC. Translation gives CASSPGGGLSYNEQFF.